This is a list of T cell receptor beta chains from one sample in a study of T cells in Graves' hyperthyroidism and ophthalmopathy. TCRdb reprocessed the multiplex PCR reads via MiXCR and lists one record per CDR3 protein. The sample consists of 300,000 to 400,000 distinct CDR3 sequences, about 14% of them appearing once. The sequencing sample was made of blood. These receptors all come from a woman aged 25 to 39 with Graves' ophthalmopathy. Both conserved end residues are part of each CDR3. The order of the fields is clone size, D gene, J gene, V gene, CDR3 DNA, CDR3 protein. A D gene is named only where the DNA matches it firmly. Some rows mark clone size as missing; the rest say once, few, many or name a class of expanded clone.

many,TRBD1,TRBJ2-7,TRBV29-1,TGCAGCGTTGAACTCTCCAGGGGGACAGGGAGTTACGAGCAGTACTTC,CSVELSRGTGSYEQYF
many,TRBD2,TRBJ2-3,TRBV3-1,TGTGCCAGCAGCCCGATACTAGCGGGGGGGCCACTTGAAACGCAGTATTTT,CASSPILAGGPLETQYF
many,TRBD1,TRBJ2-7,TRBV20-1,TGCAGTGCAGACGACAGGGCGATTTACGAGCAGTACTTC,CSADDRAIYEQYF
many,TRBD1,TRBJ1-5,TRBV28,TGTGCCAGCAGTTCCACCTTTAACAGGGGGGGGGGGCAGCCCCAGCATTTT,CASSSTFNRGGGQPQHF
many,.,TRBJ2-2,TRBV7-2,TGTGCCAGCAGCTCTCCGGGACAGAACACCGGGGAGCTGTTTTTT,CASSSPGQNTGELFF
.,.,TRBJ1-6,TRBV9,TGTGCCAGCAGCAACAGGGATAATTCACCCCTCCACTTT,CASSNRDNSPLHF
many,.,TRBJ1-4,TRBV6-6,TGTGCCAGCAGTTACGAACCTGCAACTAATGAAAAACTGTTTTTT,CASSYEPATNEKLFF
.,.,TRBJ1-5,TRBV19,TGTGCCAGTAGTAAAAAGACAGACCCTAATCAGCCCCAGCATTTT,CASSKKTDPNQPQHF
.,.,TRBJ1-4,TRBV7-3,TGTGCCAGCAGCTTAACCTCGGGGGGCTCGGGAGAAAAACTGTTTTTT,CASSLTSGGSGEKLFF
many,.,TRBJ1-6,TRBV30,TGTGCCTGGAGTGTAGGTTTGGGTTCACCCCTCCACTTT,CAWSVGLGSPLHF
many,TRBD1,TRBJ1-2,TRBV20-1,TGCAGTGCTTTTGAATTGGGACAGGGGAAAAGCTATGGCTACACCTTC,CSAFELGQGKSYGYTF
many,.,TRBJ1-2,TRBV6-1,TGTGCCAGCAGCCCGGGACTGATAAACTATGGCTACACCTTC,CASSPGLINYGYTF
many,.,TRBJ2-1,TRBV13,TGTGCCAGCAGCCACGGCAATGAGCAGTTCTTC,CASSHGNEQFF
many,TRBD1,TRBJ2-7,TRBV27,TGTGCCAGCAGTCCCCCGATGAGGGGGCACGAGCAGTACTTC,CASSPPMRGHEQYF
many,.,TRBJ2-1,TRBV3-1,TGTGCCAGCACCGAGGTCGGAAATGAGCAGTTCTTC,CASTEVGNEQFF
many,.,TRBJ1-5,TRBV15,TGTGCCACCAGCAGAGGACAGGCCAGCAATCAGCCCCAGCATTTT,CATSRGQASNQPQHF
.,.,TRBJ1-4,TRBV7-9,TGTGCCAGCAGCCTCCGGGACGGGCTGGCAGAAAAACTGTTTTTT,CASSLRDGLAEKLFF
many,.,TRBJ1-4,TRBV2,TGTGCCAGCGCGGGCGGGGGCCCCGAGGATGAAAAACTGTTTTTT,CASAGGGPEDEKLFF
many,.,TRBJ2-1,TRBV7-9,TGTGCCAGCAGCTTCGGGGGAAGGGATGAGCAGTTCTTC,CASSFGGRDEQFF
few,TRBD2,TRBJ2-3,TRBV30,TGTGCCTGGAGTCGGGATCCGGGGGGTCATCCGCAGTATTTT,CAWSRDPGGHPQYF
many,.,TRBJ2-7,TRBV11-2,TGTGCCAGCAGCTTAGAATTCAGGGCTGCCTACGAGCAGTACTTC,CASSLEFRAAYEQYF
many,.,TRBJ1-5,TRBV6-2/TRBV6-3,TGTGCCAGCAGACGGACAGAGCCCAATCAGCCCCAGCATTTT,CASRRTEPNQPQHF
many,.,TRBJ1-5,TRBV20-1,TGCAGTGCTAGAGGAGGTGCAGGGAGCAATCAGCCCCAGCATTTT,CSARGGAGSNQPQHF
many,.,TRBJ2-7,TRBV19,TGTGCCAGTAGGAGAGTCGGCTCGGGGGAAGCCTCCTACGAGCAGTACTTC,CASRRVGSGEASYEQYF
many,.,TRBJ2-5,TRBV20-1,TGCAGTGCCAGACGGGGGACCCAGTACTTC,CSARRGTQYF
.,TRBD1,TRBJ1-5,TRBV10-3,TGCGCCATCAGTGAAGGGGGCAATCGGCCCCAGCATTTT,CAISEGGNRPQHF
many,.,TRBJ1-2,TRBV28,TGTGCCAGCAGATTAGCCACGGACAGTGTTAACTATGGCTACACCTTC,CASRLATDSVNYGYTF
many,TRBD1,TRBJ2-3,TRBV7-6,TGTGCCAGCAGCCGGACAGGATCTAGCACAGATACGCAGTATTTT,CASSRTGSSTDTQYF
many,.,TRBJ2-1,TRBV5-1,TGCGCCAGCAGCTTCTTCGACCTGGATAGCTCCTACAATGAGCAGTTCTTC,CASSFFDLDSSYNEQFF
many,.,TRBJ2-3,TRBV27,TGTGCCAGCATCCCAAACCCCGGTACCCCCACAGATACGCAGTATTTT,CASIPNPGTPTDTQYF
.,.,TRBJ2-5,TRBV6-1,TGTCCCAGCAGTGAAGCGTCGGGCGGCTTGGGAGAGACCCAGTACTTC,CPSSEASGGLGETQYF
few,.,TRBJ1-2,TRBV6-1,TGTGCCAGCAGTGAAGATCACGCTAGGTATGGCTACACCTTC,CASSEDHARYGYTF
many,TRBD1,TRBJ2-4,TRBV7-2,TGTGCCAGCAGCCTCGGGACAGGGGGTGCAAACATTCAGTACTTC,CASSLGTGGANIQYF
.,.,TRBJ2-7,TRBV11-2,TGTGCCAGCAGCTTGGGGGGCGTGGGAGTATCCGAGCAGTACTTC,CASSLGGVGVSEQYF
.,TRBD2,TRBJ2-3,TRBV20-1,TGCAGTGCTAGTAGCGGGGGCACAGATACGCAGTATTTT,CSASSGGTDTQYF
many,.,TRBJ2-2,TRBV6-1,TGTGCCAGCAGGGAAGATAGCAGGAATGGGGAGCTGTTTTTT,CASREDSRNGELFF
many,.,TRBJ1-4,TRBV28,TGTGCCAGCAATCAGGGATTGGAGGAAAAACTGTTTTTT,CASNQGLEEKLFF
many,.,TRBJ2-3,TRBV20-1,TGCAGTATCGGTAATACGCAGTATTTT,CSIGNTQYF
few,.,TRBJ2-1,TRBV12-3/TRBV12-4,TGTGCCAGCAGTTCCCCCGAGGGGTTTTTTCAGTTCTTC,CASSSPEGFFQFF
.,.,TRBJ2-7,TRBV29-1,TGCAGCGCCCGGGAACCGCTCTACGAGCAGTACTTC,CSAREPLYEQYF
.,.,TRBJ2-5,TRBV11-2,TGTGCCAGCAGCTTAAATAGGCCTCAAGGGACCCAGTACTTC,CASSLNRPQGTQYF
many,.,TRBJ1-1,TRBV7-9,TGTGCCAGCAGCTCGGCTTACAGGGAGAACACTGAAGCTTTCTTT,CASSSAYRENTEAFF
many,.,TRBJ1-4,TRBV3-1,TGTGCCAGCCAGCACTTTCTTAATGAAAAACTGTTTTTT,CASQHFLNEKLFF
many,TRBD2,TRBJ2-1,TRBV6-6,TGTGCCAGCAGTTACGGCGGGGGGGCTTTCAATGAGCAGTTCTTC,CASSYGGGAFNEQFF
.,.,TRBJ1-2,TRBV7-8,TGTGCCAGCAGCATAGGAGATACTCTTAACTATGGCTACACCTTC,CASSIGDTLNYGYTF
few,.,TRBJ1-1,TRBV20-1,TGCAGTGCTAGGGGGTCAGTAGGGGGCACTGAAGCTTTCTTT,CSARGSVGGTEAFF
many,.,TRBJ2-7,TRBV20-1,TGCAGTGCTCTCCGGGGCAGCCTGTGGGAGCAGTACTTC,CSALRGSLWEQYF
.,.,TRBJ2-1,TRBV2,TGTGCCAGCAGTGCGGGGGTTCCCTCCTACAATGAGCAGTTCTTC,CASSAGVPSYNEQFF
few,.,TRBJ2-5,TRBV19,TGTGCCAGTAGTGCCGACGCGGGGCGGTCTGAGACCCAGTACTTC,CASSADAGRSETQYF
.,.,TRBJ2-7,TRBV7-2,.,CASSFYICSAIRDSSYEQYF
.,.,TRBJ2-5,TRBV20-1,TGCAGTGCCCCCGGCGGGGCCTCCCTCCAAGAGACCCAGTACTTC,CSAPGGASLQETQYF
many,.,TRBJ1-1,TRBV29-1,TGCAGCGTTGAAGGAGGGGCGGCTGAAGCTTTCTTT,CSVEGGAAEAFF
few,.,TRBJ1-2,TRBV5-5,TGTGCCAGCAGCTTGGCCAGTCTTCTCTATGGCTACACCTTC,CASSLASLLYGYTF
many,.,TRBJ2-2,TRBV30,TGTGCCTGGAGTGTTCCCAACACCGGGGAGCTGTTTTTT,CAWSVPNTGELFF
few,.,TRBJ1-4,TRBV12-3/TRBV12-4,TGTGCCAGCAGTTTAGTTCTTTCGGTGAATGAAAAACTGTTTTTT,CASSLVLSVNEKLFF
.,.,TRBJ1-2,TRBV5-6,TGTGCCAGCAGCTTCTTAGGACCTCAATATGGCTACACCTTC,CASSFLGPQYGYTF
many,.,TRBJ1-5,TRBV27,TGTGCCAGCAGGCTCATGGGCGGCGATCAGCCCCAGCATTTT,CASRLMGGDQPQHF
many,.,TRBJ2-2,TRBV11-2,TGTGCCAGCAGCTCTTACAGGGTGAACACCGGGGAGCTGTTTTTT,CASSSYRVNTGELFF
.,.,TRBJ2-6,TRBV2,TGTGCCAGCAGATTTGACAACTCTGGGGCCAACGTCCTGACTTTC,CASRFDNSGANVLTF
.,.,TRBJ1-1,TRBV6-1,TGTGCCAGCAGTATTCAGATGAACACTGAAGCTTTCTTT,CASSIQMNTEAFF